Shown below are 16 T cell receptor beta chains from a single sample sequenced in a study of cytomegalovirus exposure and HLA in healthy donors (dated by TCRdb to 2015 to 2018). Libraries were prepared through the immunoSEQ multiplex PCR assay. The multiplex PCR relied on a mix of 60 forward primers for TCR Vbeta segments and 13 reverse primers for TCR Jbeta segments. As stored in TCRdb, this immuneACCESS dataset retains in-frame rearrangements with V and J assigned. A fraction of the clones does not appear; measured against another copy, unresolved V genes explain less than half of the discrepancy, and the remainder lacks a known reason. Within this sample are some 97,000 clones, with approximately 81% of them counted one time only. Around 14% of the sample comes from the top ten. Sample: PBMCs. The origin of the receptors is a male donor in good health and CMV-seropositive.

The rearrangement joins TRBV7-2 to TRBJ2-3, with 12 bases that match TRBD2. The CDR3 length is 17 residues. With 2 bases clipped from V and 5 bases from J, the junction kept 8 bases outside the gene matches. Germline CDR1 is SGHTA and CDR2 is FQGNSA. The CDR3 DNA sequence: TGTGCCAGCAGCTTAATGGCTAGCGGGGGGGCGGTAGATACGCAGTATTTT. As protein: CASSLMASGGAVDTQYF.

Concerning this clone itself: An end of the junction does not agree with germline; a read error may underlie this. The chain carries TRBV20-1 and TRBJ1-1; D call uncertain. This CDR3 region has 11 residues. In germline, CDR1 is DFQATT, CDR2 SNEGSKA (reference sequence). CDR3 nucleotides: TGCGGTGCCCCAATTAACACTGAAGCTTTCTTT. Translated, it gives CGAPINTEAFF.

The rearrangement uses TRBV7-3 and TRBJ2-7; tentative D call: TRBD1 (6 bases). Trimming took off 3 bases at V and 5 bases at J, with 11 bases between the two ends. CDR3 length: 13 amino acids. CDR1 is SGHTA and CDR2 is FQGTGA in the germline V gene. The chain's CDR3 is CASSLTTGNEQYF. Written as DNA, the CDR3 is TGTGCCAGCAGCTTGACCACAGGGAACGAGCAGTACTTC.

This clone was detected a few times. The chain uses TRBV18 and TRBJ1-1, with TRBD1 as a possible D gene (6 bases). Germline CDR1 and CDR2: KGHSH and LQKENI. V gave up 1 base and J gave up 0 bases, with 12 bases separating them. The CDR3 contains 16 residues. CDR3 nucleotide sequence: TGTGCCAGCTCACCACGGACAGACGATATGAACACTGAAGCTTTCTTT. Its translation is CASSPRTDDMNTEAFF. The full variable domain, its missing parts supplied by reference TRBV18 and TRBJ1-1, is NAGVMQNPRHLVRRRGQEARLRCSPMKGHSHVYWYRQLPEEGLKFMVYLQKENIIDESGMPKERFSAEFPKEGPSILRIQQVVRGDSAAYFCASSPRTDDMNTEAFFGQGTRLTVV.

This chain links TRBV30 with TRBJ1-2, with TRBD1 identical over 11 bases. Trimming took 1 base from V and 5 from J; bases not matched to a gene: 3. The CDR3 extends over 14 amino acids. Germline assignment: CDR1 GTSNPN and CDR2 SVGIG (reference sequence). The CDR3, as DNA: TGTGCCTGGAGTGCGGGACAGGGGGGGTATGGCTACACCTTC. It translates to CAWSAGQGGYGYTF.

The chain links TRBV7-9 to TRBJ1-1; 10 bases match TRBD1. Germline-derived CDR1 and CDR2 are SEHNR and FQNEAQ (reference sequence). V was clipped by 2 bases and J by 5 bases; unmatched bases: 17. The CDR3 loop spans 19 amino acids. This CDR3 reads CASSLYGSGGTGVLTEAFF. CDR3 DNA sequence: TGTGCCAGCAGCTTATATGGATCAGGGGGGACAGGGGTTCTTACTGAAGCTTTCTTT.

This chain joins TRBV27 and TRBJ2-7; TRBD1 aligns across 10 bases. Looked up from germline, CDR1 is MNHEY and CDR2 is SMNVEV (reference sequence). The CDR3 contains 13 residues. Trimming took 5 bases from V and 7 from J; bases not matched to a gene: 5. The CDR3 sequence is CASSRGTGEEQYF. CDR3 in DNA: TGTGCCAGCAGTAGGGGGACAGGGGAAGAGCAGTACTTC.

Only one count was recorded for this clone. The chain links TRBV5-4 to TRBJ2-3; perhaps TRBD1 as D (6 bases). V gave up 4 bases and J gave up 1 base, with 13 bases separating them. The CDR3 consists of 15 residues. Germline CDR1 is SGHNT and CDR2 is YYREEE (reference sequence). CDR3 DNA sequence: TGTGCCAGCAGCCGAAGACAGGACCGCACAGATACGCAGTATTTT. Translating gives CASSRRQDRTDTQYF.

This clone was seen a single time. The CDR3 DNA follows: TGTGCCTGGACGACCGGGAGGCACGAGCAGTACTTC. This sequence encodes CAWTTGRHEQYF. V usage is TRBV30 and J usage is TRBJ2-7, with 7 bases fitting TRBD2. V lost 4 bases to trimming and J lost 5 bases; unmatched junction nucleotides: 5. This CDR3 region has 12 residues. The germline CDR1 and CDR2 sequences are GTSNPN and SVGIG (reference sequence). The full variable domain, rest sourced from reference TRBV30 and TRBJ2-7, is SQTIHQWPATLVQPVGSPLSLECTVEGTSNPNLYWYRQAAGRGLQLLFYSVGIGQISSEVPQNLSASRPQDRQFILSSKKLLLSDSGFYLCAWTTGRHEQYFGPGTRLTVT.

This clone was seen just once. This chain uses TRBV19 with TRBJ1-2; TRBD1 aligns across 9 bases. V was clipped by 7 bases and J by 7 bases; unmatched bases: 10. CDR3 length equals 14 residues. Per the germline V gene, CDR1 is LNHDA and CDR2 is SQIVND (reference sequence). CDR3 in amino acids: CASKLLPDRGGYTF. DNA for the CDR3: TGTGCCAGTAAGCTCCTTCCGGACAGGGGTGGCTACACCTTC.

The chain carries TRBV10-2 and TRBJ2-5; the match to TRBD2 covers 10 bases. With 6 bases clipped from V and 1 base from J, the junction kept 2 bases outside the gene matches. CDR1 and CDR2 from the germline V gene are WSHSY and SAAADI. The CDR3 totals 14 residues. CDR3 sequence (DNA): TGCGCCAGCAGGGCTAGCGGGGGCCAAGAGACCCAGTACTTC. This gives the protein CASRASGGQETQYF.

This clone was seen just once. The rearrangement joins TRBV7-9 to TRBJ2-5; a weak D match, TRBD2 (6 bases). The CDR3 sequence is 14 residues long. V was cut by 6 bases and J by 3 bases, with 14 bases left in between. The germline gives CDR1 SEHNR, CDR2 FQNEAQ (reference sequence). CDR3 bases: TGTGCCAGCAGGTACCGGGAGATTGAAGAGACCCAGTACTTC. Protein: CASRYREIEETQYF.

This clone was seen a few times. The chain joins TRBV5-6 to TRBJ1-5, with D uncertain. The CDR3 covers 14 residues. V lost 0 bases and J lost 5, with 9 bases in between. Per the germline V gene, CDR1 is SGHDT and CDR2 is YYEEEE. In nucleotides, the CDR3 is TGTGCCAGCAGCTTGGGCAGGCCAGATCAGCCCCAGCATTTT. Residues: CASSLGRPDQPQHF.

The chain uses TRBV5-1 and TRBJ2-1, with 7 positions matching TRBD1. This CDR3 has 14 amino acids. Losses at the gene ends were 7 bases for V and 6 bases for J; bases not matched to a gene: 10. Germline-derived CDR1 and CDR2 are SGHRS and YFSETQ. In DNA, the CDR3 is TGCGCCAGCGCCTACAGGGGATTTGTCAATGAGCAGTTCTTC. Protein product: CASAYRGFVNEQFF.

The chain employs TRBV5-1 and TRBJ1-3, with 9 bases aligning to TRBD1. The germline V gene has CDR1 SGHRS and CDR2 YFSETQ. This CDR3 is built from 17 residues. With 2 bases clipped from V and 0 bases from J, the junction kept 6 bases outside the gene matches. The CDR3 bases are TGCGCCAGCAGCTTTTCCGGGACAGGGTTCTCTGGAAACACCATATATTTT. Amino acids: CASSFSGTGFSGNTIYF. Filled out from reference TRBV5-1 and TRBJ1-3, the complete variable domain reads KAGVTQTPRYLIKTRGQQVTLSCSPISGHRSVSWYQQTPGQGLQFLFEYFSETQRNKGNFPGRFSGRQFSNSRSEMNVSTLELGDSALYLCASSFSGTGFSGNTIYFGEGSWLTVV.

The CDR3 loop is CASSLEGVGSPLHF. As DNA, the CDR3 is TGTGCCAGCAGCTTGGAGGGGGTAGGGTCACCCCTCCACTTT. This sequence joins TRBV5-4 and TRBJ1-6; possible D gene TRBD1, 6 bases. Germline CDR1 and CDR2: SGHNT and YYREEE (reference sequence). This CDR3 is built from 14 residues. V was cut by 0 bases and J by 10 bases, with 11 bases left in between.